This T cell receptor (beta chain) was sequenced during a study of blood T cell repertoires in COVID-19. As for the study in general: Samples taken during acute and convalescent COVID-19 were collected in the United States, Italy and Spain. In each case, the material was cDNA or gDNA derived from T cells, B-cell-depleted T cells, or PBMCs.

This CDR3 has 15 residues. Germline V CDR1 and CDR2: LNHNV, YYDKDF (reference sequence). V was clipped by 0 bases and J by 4 bases, with 10 bases between them. In the study's own analysis: The authors estimated nucleated cell counts from reference gene primer amplification. Assay used: immunoSEQ multiplex PCR; TCRdb lists only in-frame clones, some missing. That table supplies the V and J calls and clone size; D and trimming were determined from the DNA. This sample has approximately 200,000 clones, with 70% to 85% found just once. This clonotype originated in a human donor with acute or convalescent COVID-19. The donor label of this sample is uncertain. This rearrangement joins TRBV15 to TRBJ2-1; D is unclear. The sequencing sample was made of peripheral blood. The CDR3 region is CATSRDYQVYNEQFF. Here the CDR3 DNA reads TGTGCCACCAGCAGAGATTATCAGGTATACAATGAGCAGTTCTTC.